This TCR beta chain was observed in a study of regulatory T cells in long-lasting Graves disease. The sample's time point: newly diagnosed GD, antithyroid drugs for less than 3 months. Extracted PBMC RNA gave rise to the TCR library. Researchers made TCR beta libraries by using iRepertoire HTBI primers and running Arm-PCR on CDR3 regions. MiXCR, run by TCRdb on the multiplex PCR reads, gives a single entry per CDR3 protein. The sample has 400,000 to 500,000 distinct CDR3 sequences, under 15% seen once; the top ten hold around 17%. Per the germline V gene, CDR1 is SGDLS and CDR2 is YYNGEE. This CDR3 is built from 23 residues. Unmatched junction bases numbered 20, after V lost 0 bases and J lost 3 bases. Overall study findings and caveats: Persistent cases favored TRBV28, TRBJ1-2 and TRBJ2-5.

Turning to this clonotype: Its target is unknown.

The sample also formed part of further work on T cells in Graves' hyperthyroidism and ophthalmopathy. That source notes: The hyperthyroidism was newly diagnosed and had lasted under 2 months; the patients were aged 18 to 65.

The chain links TRBV9 to TRBJ2-2, with 13 positions matching TRBD2. This TCR derives from a woman aged 25 to 39 with Graves disease. This specimen was peripheral blood mononuclear cells (PBMCs), taken at new diagnosis, from a patient treated with antithyroid drugs. The CDR3 DNA reads as TGTGCCAGCAGCGTAGTCCCCCTCCCTCTACTAGCGGGAGGGCGAAGGGACACCGGGGAGCTGTTTTTT. Translation gives CASSVVPLPLLAGGRRDTGELFF.